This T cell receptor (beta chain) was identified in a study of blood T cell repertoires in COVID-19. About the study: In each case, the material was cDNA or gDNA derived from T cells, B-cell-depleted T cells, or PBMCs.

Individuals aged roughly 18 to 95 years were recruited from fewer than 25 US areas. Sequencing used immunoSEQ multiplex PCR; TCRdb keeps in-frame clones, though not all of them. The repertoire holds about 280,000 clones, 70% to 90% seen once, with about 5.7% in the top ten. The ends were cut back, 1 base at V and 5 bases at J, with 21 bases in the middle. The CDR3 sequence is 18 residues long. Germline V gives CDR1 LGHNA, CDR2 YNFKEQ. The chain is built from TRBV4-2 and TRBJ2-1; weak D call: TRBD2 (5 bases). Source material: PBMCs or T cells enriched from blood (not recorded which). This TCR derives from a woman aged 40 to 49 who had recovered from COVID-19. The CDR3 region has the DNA TGTGCCAGCAGCCAAGGAGGGTCCCCCATGATGGTTGACAATGAGCAGTTCTTC. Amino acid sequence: CASSQGGSPMMVDNEQFF.